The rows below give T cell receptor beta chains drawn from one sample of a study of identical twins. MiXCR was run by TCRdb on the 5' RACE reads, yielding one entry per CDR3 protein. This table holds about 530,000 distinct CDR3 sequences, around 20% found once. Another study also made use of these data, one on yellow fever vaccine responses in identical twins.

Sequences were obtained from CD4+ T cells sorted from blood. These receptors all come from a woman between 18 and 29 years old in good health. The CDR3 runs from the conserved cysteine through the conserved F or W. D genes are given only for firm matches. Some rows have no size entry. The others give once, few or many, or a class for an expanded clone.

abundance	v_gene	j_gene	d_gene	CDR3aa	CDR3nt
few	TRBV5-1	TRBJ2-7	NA	CASSLVSLYYEQYF	TGCGCCAGCAGCTTGGTCAGTCTCTACTACGAGCAGTACTTC
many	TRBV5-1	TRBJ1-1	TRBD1	CASRQGGGNTEAFF	TGCGCCAGCCGACAGGGCGGTGGTAACACTGAAGCTTTCTTT
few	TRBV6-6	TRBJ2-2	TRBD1	CASRPTGDGELFF	TGTGCCAGCAGGCCGACAGGGGACGGGGAGCTGTTTTTT
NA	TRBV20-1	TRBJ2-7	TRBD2	CSAIRGLARPYEQYF	TGCAGTGCTATTCGTGGACTAGCGAGACCCTACGAGCAGTACTTC
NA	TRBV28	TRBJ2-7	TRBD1	CASSFTGTGTNEQYF	TGTGCCAGCAGTTTCACCGGGACAGGGACTAACGAGCAGTACTTC
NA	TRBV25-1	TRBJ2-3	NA	CASSNTNTQYF	TGTGCCAGCAGTAACACTAATACGCAGTATTTT
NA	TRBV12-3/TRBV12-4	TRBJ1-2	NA	CASSPTRDSYSLNYGYTF	TGTGCCAGCAGTCCCACGCGGGACTCTTATTCACTCAACTATGGCTACACCTTC
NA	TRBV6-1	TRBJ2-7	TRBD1	CASSEVTGAWEQYF	TGTGCCAGCAGTGAAGTGACAGGGGCGTGGGAGCAGTACTTC
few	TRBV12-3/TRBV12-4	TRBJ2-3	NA	CASSFGQFTDTQYF	TGTGCCAGCAGTTTCGGACAGTTCACAGATACGCAGTATTTT
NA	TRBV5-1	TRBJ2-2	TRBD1	CATWDRGRTGELFF	TGCGCCACCTGGGACAGGGGACGGACCGGGGAGCTGTTTTTT
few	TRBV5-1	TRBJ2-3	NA	CASSPRQGKVFTDTQYF	TGCGCCAGCAGCCCACGCCAGGGTAAGGTCTTCACAGATACGCAGTATTTT
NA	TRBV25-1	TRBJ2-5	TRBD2	CASSGPLPSGETQYF	TGTGCCAGCAGTGGCCCCCTCCCTAGCGGCGAGACCCAGTACTTC
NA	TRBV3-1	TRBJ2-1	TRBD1	CASSQERTGPSF	TGTGCCAGCAGCCAAGAACGGACAGGGCCCTCCTTC
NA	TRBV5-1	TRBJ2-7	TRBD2	CASTGLAGTYEQYF	TGCGCCAGCACTGGACTAGCGGGCACCTACGAGCAGTACTTC
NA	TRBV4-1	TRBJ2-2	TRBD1	CASSSPTGKAGELFF	TGCGCCAGCAGTTCGCCGACAGGGAAGGCCGGGGAGCTGTTTTTT
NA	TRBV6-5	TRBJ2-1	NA	CASSWGSSYNEQFF	TGTGCCAGCAGTTGGGGGAGCTCCTACAATGAGCAGTTCTTC
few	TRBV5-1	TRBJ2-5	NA	CASSTRTETQYF	TGCGCCAGCAGCACCCGGACAGAGACCCAGTACTTC